The 9 T cell receptor beta chains listed next were all sequenced from one sample in a study of OX40 agonist ivuxolimab in advanced cancers. Sequenced by immunoSEQ multiplex PCR; TCRdb stores in-frame clones only, minus some. This sample carries some 49,000 clones, nearly 85% of them seen once, and the ten largest clones take around 4%. The sample in question was CD4+ or CD8+ T cells sorted from blood, obtained in a trial of the OX40 agonist ivuxolimab. All receptors come from an adult with an advanced solid tumor such as melanoma, head and neck, liver or kidney cancer.

V gene TRBV4-1 combines with J gene TRBJ2-1, with TRBD2 identical over 7 bases. The CDR3 has 16 residues. CDR1 MGHRA and CDR2 YSYEKL come from the germline V gene. Germline trimming cut 1 base from V and 6 bases from J; bases unmatched to any gene: 9. The CDR3 loop reads CASSQGYGGSGNEQFF. The CDR3 nucleotides read TGCGCCAGCAGCCAAGGCTACGGGGGGTCTGGCAATGAGCAGTTCTTC.

This clone occurred a few times. The chain is built from TRBV6-1 and TRBJ1-1; tentative D call: TRBD1 (5 bases). CDR1 and CDR2 (germline): MNHNS, SASEGT. V gave up 6 bases and J gave up 7 bases, with 15 bases separating them. This CDR3 has 13 residues. In DNA, the CDR3 is TGTGCCAGCAGCTCAGGGTTGTTAGGTGAAGCTTTCTTT. Translation: CASSSGLLGEAFF.

The chain's CDR3 is CASSADSGEKLFF. CDR3 nucleotide sequence: TGTGCCAGCAGTGCGGACTCGGGGGAAAAACTGTTTTTT. The J gene is TRBJ1-4, the V gene TRBV2, with D unresolved. V was cut by 4 bases and J by 8 bases, with 11 bases left in between. The CDR3 is 13 amino acids. CDR1 is SNHLY and CDR2 is FYNNEI in the germline V gene.

The chain links TRBV10-3 to TRBJ1-2; no clear D. CDR1 and CDR2 from the germline V gene are ENHRY and SYGVKD. Between the trimmed V and J ends, which lost 4 bases and 8 bases, there was a span of 8 bases. This CDR3 is built from 11 residues. The CDR3 here is CAISAGSGYTF. In DNA, the CDR3 is TGTGCCATCAGTGCCGGGAGCGGCTACACCTTC.

The V and J genes are TRBV5-1 and TRBJ2-3, with 9 bases identical to TRBD1. The CDR3 length is 15 residues. The germline CDR1 and CDR2 sequences are SGHRS and YFSETQ. Losses at the gene ends were 3 bases for V and 3 bases for J; bases not matched to a gene: 5. The DNA for the CDR3 is TGCGCCAGCAGCTCAGGGGACAGGGAAACAGATACGCAGTATTTT. It yields the protein CASSSGDRETDTQYF.

CDR3 amino acids: CASSRKQGDTEAFF. The CDR3 region has the DNA TGTGCCAGCTCAAGAAAACAGGGGGACACTGAAGCTTTCTTT. This rearrangement joins TRBV18 to TRBJ1-1, with 8 bases matching TRBD1. CDR1 and CDR2 from the germline V gene are KGHSH and LQKENI. The junction had 5 bases not matched to a gene; V was cut back by 5 bases and J by 3 bases. The CDR3 extends over 14 amino acids.

This sequence joins TRBV18 and TRBJ1-4; D might be TRBD1 (6 bases). The germline CDR1 and CDR2 sequences are KGHSH and LQKENI. Between the trimmed V and J ends, which lost 6 bases and 7 bases, there was a span of 15 bases. This CDR3 region has 14 residues. The CDR3 coding sequence is TGTGCCAGCTCCCGAGGGGGGGCGTCTGAAAAACTGTTTTTT. It translates to CASSRGGASEKLFF.

The rearrangement links TRBV5-1 to TRBJ1-3; the D gene is possibly TRBD1 (5 bases). With 2 bases removed from V and 0 bases from J, the gap between germline ends came to 6 bases. Germline V gene lookup returns CDR1 SGHRS and CDR2 YFSETQ. The CDR3 sequence is 14 residues long. The CDR3: CASSFDSSGNTIYF. The CDR3 coding sequence is TGCGCCAGCAGCTTTGACAGCTCTGGAAACACCATATATTTT.

The chain is built from TRBV13 and TRBJ2-1; D ambiguous. Trimming took 5 bases from V and 2 from J, leaving 13 bases between them. Germline V gives CDR1 PRHDT, CDR2 FYEKMQ (reference sequence). The CDR3 has 15 amino acids. Here the CDR3 DNA reads TGTGCCAGCAGCCTCGGACCAAACCCCTACAATGAGCAGTTCTTC. It yields the protein CASSLGPNPYNEQFF.